The present T cell receptor (beta chain) was sequenced within a study of blood T cell repertoires in COVID-19. Turning to the study itself: Researchers got acute and convalescent COVID-19 samples from the United States, Italy and Spain. In each case, the material was cDNA or gDNA derived from T cells, B-cell-depleted T cells, or PBMCs.

Trimming removed 4 bases from V and 5 bases from J; junction bases left unmatched: 3. The CDR3 has 15 amino acids. In germline, CDR1 is SGHTA, CDR2 FQGNSA. Original analysis: The assay estimated nucleated cells by amplifying reference gene primers. This table comes from immunoSEQ multiplex PCR, and its TCRdb copy is limited to in-frame clones, with some not included. V, J and clone size derive from that table, while D and trimming were established from the DNA sequence. The sample records around 190,000 clones, about nine tenths being singletons. The chain employs TRBV7-2 and TRBJ2-2; TRBD2 agrees at 11 bases. Material: peripheral blood. This receptor was taken from a man aged 18-30 years who had recovered from COVID-19. The DNA for the CDR3 is TGTGCCAGCAGCTCGGGGACTAGCGGTACCGGGGAGCTGTTTTTT. This encodes CASSSGTSGTGELFF. The full variable domain, rest sourced from reference TRBV7-2 and TRBJ2-2, is GAGVSQSPSNKVTEKGKDVELRCDPISGHTALYWYRQSLGQGLEFLIYFQGNSAPDKSGLPSDRFSAERTGGSVSTLTIQRTQQEDSAVYLCASSSGTSGTGELFFGEGSRLTVL.